This T cell receptor beta chain was captured by sequencing in a study of T cell responses to AZD1222 COVID-19 vaccine. Study-wide results and limits: Sampling captured repertoires only after the peak T cell response.

The CDR3 totals 16 residues. Germline CDR1 MNHEY, CDR2 SVGAGI. V lost 0 bases and J lost 0, with 11 bases in between. In the case of this clone: Its matching antigen is unknown.

Clones were read by immunoSEQ multiplex PCR, and TCRdb kept only the in-frame ones, dropping some. The sample gives approximately 160,000 clones, approximately 88% of which show up once; around 2.3% is in the top ten. The chain recombines TRBV6-5 with TRBJ1-1, with D maybe TRBD1 (5 bases). The receptor comes from an adult in good health. Sequencing was performed on peripheral blood, taken on day 0 of AZD1222 vaccination. The CDR3 DNA reads as TGTGCCAGCAGTTACTCTCCGGACATCCTGAACACTGAAGCTTTCTTT. This encodes CASSYSPDILNTEAFF.